A selection of T cell receptor beta chains follows, all from one sample in a study of a mutant IDH1 vaccine in newly diagnosed glioma. The protocol was immunoSEQ multiplex PCR, while the TCRdb copy is restricted to in-frame clones and leaves out a portion. The data contain tens of thousands of clones, approximately 80% of them seen just once; the ten biggest clones take up approximately 15%. These receptors have no identified antigens. The sample was PBMCs, taken from a glioma patient whose treatment included an IDH1 peptide vaccine. The receptor set was obtained from a man in his thirties or forties with glioma. The CDR3 runs from the conserved cysteine through the conserved F or W. Fields, in order: V gene, clone size, CDR3 length, D gene, J gene, CDR3 protein, CDR3 DNA. A D gene is named only where the DNA matches it firmly. Rows give clone size only sometimes, using once, few, many, or a class for an expanded clone.

v_call: TRBV30; clone_size: .; cdr3_length: 13; d_call: .; j_call: TRBJ1-5; cdr3_aa: CAWSGPGGQPQHF; cdr3_nt: TGTGCCTGGAGCGGCCCAGGCGGACAGCCCCAGCATTTT
v_call: TRBV9; clone_size: .; cdr3_length: 17; d_call: .; j_call: TRBJ2-7; cdr3_aa: CASSVGGSSSHSYEQYF; cdr3_nt: TGTGCCAGCAGCGTAGGGGGATCTAGCTCGCACTCCTACGAGCAGTACTTC
v_call: TRBV7-9; clone_size: .; cdr3_length: 14; d_call: .; j_call: TRBJ2-7; cdr3_aa: CASSGQGNSYEQYF; cdr3_nt: TGTGCCAGCAGCGGGCAGGGAAATTCCTACGAGCAGTACTTC
v_call: TRBV4-1; clone_size: .; cdr3_length: 16; d_call: .; j_call: TRBJ2-1; cdr3_aa: CASSQDSAVIYNEQFF; cdr3_nt: TGCGCCAGCAGCCAAGATAGCGCAGTCATATACAATGAGCAGTTCTTC
v_call: TRBV29-1; clone_size: .; cdr3_length: 15; d_call: .; j_call: TRBJ1-1; cdr3_aa: CSVDLPGRRNTEAFF; cdr3_nt: TGCAGCGTTGATCTTCCGGGACGGAGGAACACTGAAGCTTTCTTT
v_call: TRBV4-1; clone_size: .; cdr3_length: 16; d_call: TRBD1; j_call: TRBJ2-7; cdr3_aa: CASSQFWTGSSYEQYF; cdr3_nt: TGCGCCAGCAGCCAATTTTGGACAGGGAGCTCCTACGAGCAGTACTTC
v_call: TRBV7-8; clone_size: .; cdr3_length: 14; d_call: .; j_call: TRBJ1-2; cdr3_aa: CASSQQGGNYGYTF; cdr3_nt: TGTGCCAGCAGCCAACAGGGTGGAAACTATGGCTACACCTTC
v_call: TRBV5-1; clone_size: .; cdr3_length: 16; d_call: TRBD2; j_call: TRBJ2-3; cdr3_aa: CASSGRASFGTDTQYF; cdr3_nt: TGCGCCAGCAGCGGGAGGGCCTCTTTTGGGACAGATACGCAGTATTTT
v_call: TRBV6-1; clone_size: .; cdr3_length: 17; d_call: .; j_call: TRBJ1-4; cdr3_aa: CASSDIGWDQPNEKLFF; cdr3_nt: TGTGCCAGCAGTGATATAGGTTGGGACCAACCAAATGAAAAACTGTTTTTT
v_call: TRBV7-9; clone_size: .; cdr3_length: 19; d_call: TRBD2; j_call: TRBJ2-2; cdr3_aa: CASSPLLASGATNTGELFF; cdr3_nt: TGTGCCAGCAGCCCACTCCTCGCCAGCGGGGCGACGAACACCGGGGAGCTGTTTTTT
v_call: TRBV30; clone_size: .; cdr3_length: 10; d_call: .; j_call: TRBJ2-1; cdr3_aa: CAWKVDEQFF; cdr3_nt: TGTGCCTGGAAGGTAGATGAGCAGTTCTTC
v_call: TRBV6-1; clone_size: large; cdr3_length: 14; d_call: .; j_call: TRBJ2-7; cdr3_aa: CASIRTVSSYEQYF; cdr3_nt: TGTGCCAGCATTAGGACAGTGAGCTCCTACGAGCAGTACTTC
v_call: TRBV29-1; clone_size: .; cdr3_length: 15; d_call: TRBD1; j_call: TRBJ2-7; cdr3_aa: CSVEVTGGSYYEQYF; cdr3_nt: TGCAGCGTTGAAGTAACAGGGGGTTCTTACTACGAGCAGTACTTC
v_call: TRBV5-1; clone_size: .; cdr3_length: 16; d_call: .; j_call: TRBJ1-1; cdr3_aa: CASSLGSGGSDTEAFF; cdr3_nt: TGCGCCAGCAGCTTAGGATCGGGGGGCTCGGACACTGAAGCTTTCTTT
v_call: TRBV9; clone_size: .; cdr3_length: 16; d_call: .; j_call: TRBJ1-3; cdr3_aa: CASSVQWGGSGNTIYF; cdr3_nt: TGTGCCAGCAGCGTGCAATGGGGAGGCTCTGGAAACACCATATATTTT
v_call: TRBV7-8; clone_size: few; cdr3_length: 12; d_call: .; j_call: TRBJ2-2; cdr3_aa: CASSPGTGELFF; cdr3_nt: TGTGCCAGCAGCCCTGGGACCGGGGAGCTGTTTTTT
v_call: TRBV5-1; clone_size: .; cdr3_length: 15; d_call: .; j_call: TRBJ2-1; cdr3_aa: CASSPSALSYNEQFF; cdr3_nt: TGCGCCAGCAGCCCGTCGGCGCTCTCCTACAATGAGCAGTTCTTC
v_call: TRBV27; clone_size: .; cdr3_length: 15; d_call: TRBD2; j_call: TRBJ2-1; cdr3_aa: CASRRGWGSQNEQFF; cdr3_nt: TGTGCCAGCCGGCGGGGGTGGGGCTCGCAGAATGAGCAGTTCTTC
v_call: TRBV9; clone_size: .; cdr3_length: 15; d_call: .; j_call: TRBJ1-4; cdr3_aa: CASSPRPSPNEKLFF; cdr3_nt: TGTGCCAGCAGCCCCCGTCCCAGCCCAAATGAAAAACTGTTTTTT
v_call: TRBV6-5; clone_size: .; cdr3_length: 15; d_call: TRBD1; j_call: TRBJ2-1; cdr3_aa: CASSYSGTGYNEQFF; cdr3_nt: TGTGCCAGCAGTTACTCGGGGACAGGCTACAATGAGCAGTTCTTC
v_call: TRBV6-5; clone_size: .; cdr3_length: 13; d_call: .; j_call: TRBJ1-2; cdr3_aa: CASSYDRKYGYTF; cdr3_nt: TGTGCCAGCAGTTACGACAGGAAATATGGCTACACCTTC
v_call: TRBV5-6; clone_size: .; cdr3_length: 15; d_call: .; j_call: TRBJ1-5; cdr3_aa: CASSLTRTDNQPQHF; cdr3_nt: TGTGCCAGCAGCTTGACGAGGACAGACAATCAGCCCCAGCATTTT
v_call: TRBV15; clone_size: few; cdr3_length: 14; d_call: .; j_call: TRBJ2-2; cdr3_aa: CATSRAGDTGELFF; cdr3_nt: TGTGCCACCAGCAGAGCCGGAGATACCGGGGAGCTGTTTTTT
v_call: TRBV2; clone_size: .; cdr3_length: 14; d_call: .; j_call: TRBJ1-1; cdr3_aa: CASSEGAGETEAFF; cdr3_nt: TGTGCCAGCAGTGAAGGGGCGGGGGAGACTGAAGCTTTCTTT
v_call: TRBV12-2; clone_size: .; cdr3_length: 14; d_call: .; j_call: TRBJ2-7; cdr3_aa: CASRLASASYEQYF; cdr3_nt: TGTGCAAGTCGCTTAGCGTCAGCTTCCTACGAGCAGTACTTC
v_call: TRBV5-1; clone_size: .; cdr3_length: 14; d_call: TRBD1; j_call: TRBJ2-1; cdr3_aa: CASSDRVGYNEQFF; cdr3_nt: TGCGCCAGCAGCGACAGGGTGGGTTACAATGAGCAGTTCTTC
v_call: TRBV7-9; clone_size: .; cdr3_length: 15; d_call: TRBD2; j_call: TRBJ2-1; cdr3_aa: CAATKGLAGYNEQFF; cdr3_nt: TGTGCCGCGACTAAGGGACTAGCGGGCTACAATGAGCAGTTCTTC